The subject of this entry is one T cell receptor (beta chain). Its antigen is as yet unknown. The V and J ends lost 3 bases and 6 bases respectively, with 14 bases between them. The CDR3 consists of 14 residues. CDR1 is MDHEN and CDR2 is SYDVKM in the germline V gene. Clones were read by immunoSEQ multiplex PCR, and TCRdb kept only the in-frame ones, dropping some. Altogether 65,000 or so clones are present, around 77% being singletons, with the ten largest covering 2.5% to 3.5%. The sample belongs to a study of vaccination effects on CD4 cells after COVID-19. Expansion of antigen-specific CD4+ T cells with viral peptide pools was carried out by the ViraFEST assay before sequencing. Once cultured for approximately 10 days, the cells underwent separation to obtain CD4+ T cells. People in the vaccine group had not been infected with SARS-CoV-2 before, and their nucleocapsid antibodies were negative. Half the medium was swapped for IL-2 medium on days 3 and 7.

Findings of the study overall: By a late point after vaccination, infection- and vaccine-induced clones had shrunk markedly through clonal contraction.

This TCR was sampled from a human donor who received a COVID-19 vaccine. The starting material was CD4+ T cells from PBMCs cultured with HCoV-NL63 spike peptides, obtained before COVID-19 vaccination. This chain links TRBV28 with TRBJ1-1; D perhaps matches TRBD1 (5 bases). DNA of the CDR3: TGTGCCAGCAGTTTTCCAGGGCCCGAGTCTGAAGCTTTCTTT. As protein: CASSFPGPESEAFF.